The clone carrying this T cell receptor (beta chain) was seen only once. This sample was included in a study of cytomegalovirus exposure and HLA in healthy donors. It was with 60 Vbeta and 13 Jbeta primers that the PCR ran. Sequencing used immunoSEQ multiplex PCR; TCRdb keeps in-frame clones, though not all of them. The repertoire holds about 130,000 clones, with approximately 80% as singletons. The CDR3 consists of 14 residues. This TCR derives from a man aged 30 to 39 in good health and CMV-seronegative. Material: PBMCs. The rearrangement uses TRBV21-1 and TRBJ2-7; TRBD2, the D gene given by the table, was not confirmed from the DNA. TRBV21-1 is a documented pseudogene. The CDR3 protein is CASSNPGRSNEQYF. Here the CDR3 DNA reads TGTGCCAGCAGCAACCCGGGTAGGTCTAACGAGCAGTACTTC.